This T cell receptor (beta chain) derives from a study of blood T cell repertoires in COVID-19. Looking at the study overall: The origin of the acute and convalescent COVID-19 samples was the United States, Italy and Spain. The cDNA or gDNA used as material had been derived from T cells, B-cell-depleted T cells, or PBMCs.

The length of the CDR3 is 16 residues. Per the original methods: From reference gene primer amplification, estimates of nucleated cell counts were derived. The protocol was immunoSEQ multiplex PCR, while the TCRdb copy is restricted to in-frame clones and leaves out a portion. V and J calls and clone size follow that table, whereas D and trimming were derived from the DNA. The sample lists about 200,000 clones, 88% seen once, with around 1.6% in the top ten. This sequence was found in a young man with active or convalescent COVID-19. V is TRBV21-1 and J is TRBJ2-7; TRBD1 is the table's D call and was not checked against the DNA. TRBV21-1 is listed as a pseudogene. The sequenced sample consisted of peripheral blood. This CDR3 reads CASSKGTGSLTYEQYF. CDR3 DNA: TGTGCCAGCAGCAAAGGTACAGGGTCCCTCACCTACGAGCAGTACTTC.